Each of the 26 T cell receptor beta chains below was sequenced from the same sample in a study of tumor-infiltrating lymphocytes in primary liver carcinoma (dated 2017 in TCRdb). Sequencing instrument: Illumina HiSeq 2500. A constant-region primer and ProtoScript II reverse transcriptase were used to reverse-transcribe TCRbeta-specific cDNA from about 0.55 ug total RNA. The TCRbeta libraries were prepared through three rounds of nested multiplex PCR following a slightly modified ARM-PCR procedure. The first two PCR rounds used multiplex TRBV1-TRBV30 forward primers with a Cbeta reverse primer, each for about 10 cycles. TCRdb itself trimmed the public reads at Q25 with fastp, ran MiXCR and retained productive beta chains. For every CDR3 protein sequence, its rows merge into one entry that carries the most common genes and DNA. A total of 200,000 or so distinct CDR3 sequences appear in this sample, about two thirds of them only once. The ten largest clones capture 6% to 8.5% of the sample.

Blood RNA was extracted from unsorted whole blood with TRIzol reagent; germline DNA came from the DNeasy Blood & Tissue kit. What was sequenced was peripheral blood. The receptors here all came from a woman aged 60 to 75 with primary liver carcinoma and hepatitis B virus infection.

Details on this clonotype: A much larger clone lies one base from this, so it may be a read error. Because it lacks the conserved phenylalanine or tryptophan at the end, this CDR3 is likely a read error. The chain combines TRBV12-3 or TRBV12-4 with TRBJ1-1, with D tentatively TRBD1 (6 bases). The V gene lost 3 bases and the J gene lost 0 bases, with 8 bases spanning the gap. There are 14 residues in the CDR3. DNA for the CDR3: TGTGCCAGCAGTTTCAGGGGTATGAACACTGAAGCTTTCATT. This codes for CASSFRGMNTEAFI.

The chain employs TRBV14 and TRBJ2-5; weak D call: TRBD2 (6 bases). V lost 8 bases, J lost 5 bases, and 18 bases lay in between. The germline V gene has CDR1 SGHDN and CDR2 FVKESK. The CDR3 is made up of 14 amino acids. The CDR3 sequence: CASGGSTMRETQYF. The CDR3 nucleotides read TGTGCCAGCGGAGGGTCAACCATGCGGGAGACCCAGTACTTC.

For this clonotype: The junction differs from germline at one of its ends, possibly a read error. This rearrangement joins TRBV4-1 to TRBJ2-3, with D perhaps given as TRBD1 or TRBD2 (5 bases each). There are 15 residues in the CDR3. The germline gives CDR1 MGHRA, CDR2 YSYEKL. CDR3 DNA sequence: TGCGCCAGCCGCCAAGCTTGGGGGAGCGCAGATACGCAGTATTTT. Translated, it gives CASRQAWGSADTQYF.

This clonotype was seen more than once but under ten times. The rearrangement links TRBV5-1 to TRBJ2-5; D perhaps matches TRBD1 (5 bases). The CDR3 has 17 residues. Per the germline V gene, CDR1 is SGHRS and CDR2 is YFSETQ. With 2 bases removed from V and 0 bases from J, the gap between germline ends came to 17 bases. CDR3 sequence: CASSFGAPDRNQETQYF. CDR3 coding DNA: TGCGCCAGCAGCTTTGGGGCCCCCGACAGAAACCAAGAGACCCAGTACTTC.

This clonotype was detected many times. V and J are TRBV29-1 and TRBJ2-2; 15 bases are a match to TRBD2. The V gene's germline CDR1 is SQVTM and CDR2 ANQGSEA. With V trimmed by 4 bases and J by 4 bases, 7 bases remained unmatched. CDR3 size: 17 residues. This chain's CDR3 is CSVALGLAGGGTGELFF. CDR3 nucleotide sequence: TGCAGCGTTGCCCTGGGACTAGCGGGAGGCGGCACCGGGGAGCTGTTTTTT.

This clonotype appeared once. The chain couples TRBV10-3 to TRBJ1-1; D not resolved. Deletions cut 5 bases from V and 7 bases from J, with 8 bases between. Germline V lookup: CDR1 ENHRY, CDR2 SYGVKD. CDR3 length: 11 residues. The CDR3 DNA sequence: TGTGCCATCAGTAAGGGAGGTGAAGCTTTCTTT. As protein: CAISKGGEAFF.

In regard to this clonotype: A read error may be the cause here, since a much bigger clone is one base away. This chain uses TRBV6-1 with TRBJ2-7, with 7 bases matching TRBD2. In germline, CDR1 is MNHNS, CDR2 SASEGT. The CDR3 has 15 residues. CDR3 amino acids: CAISTSGKGTYEQYF. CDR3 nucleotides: TGTGCCATCAGTACCAGCGGGAAAGGAACCTACGAGCAGTACTTC.

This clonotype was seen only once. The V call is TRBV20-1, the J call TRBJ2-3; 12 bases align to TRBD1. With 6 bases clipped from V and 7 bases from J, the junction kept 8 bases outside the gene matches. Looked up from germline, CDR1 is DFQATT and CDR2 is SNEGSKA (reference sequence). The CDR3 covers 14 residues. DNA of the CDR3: TGCAGTGCCGTGGGGGGACAGGGGGCTTATACGCAGTATTTT. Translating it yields CSAVGGQGAYTQYF.

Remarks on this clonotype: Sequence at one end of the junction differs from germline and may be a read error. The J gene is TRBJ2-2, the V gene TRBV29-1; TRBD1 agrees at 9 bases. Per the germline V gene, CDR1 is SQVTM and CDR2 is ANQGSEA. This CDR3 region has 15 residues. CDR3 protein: CSVESGQGLAGELFF. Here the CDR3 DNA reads TGCAGCGTCGAGTCAGGACAGGGGCTAGCCGGCGAGCTGTTTTTT.

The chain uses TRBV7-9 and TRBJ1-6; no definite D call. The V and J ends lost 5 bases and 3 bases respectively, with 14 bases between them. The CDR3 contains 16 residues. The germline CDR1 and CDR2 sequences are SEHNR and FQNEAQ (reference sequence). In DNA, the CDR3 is TGTGCCAGCAGCCCTGCCTATTACATCTATAATTCACCCCTCCACTTT. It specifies CASSPAYYIYNSPLHF.

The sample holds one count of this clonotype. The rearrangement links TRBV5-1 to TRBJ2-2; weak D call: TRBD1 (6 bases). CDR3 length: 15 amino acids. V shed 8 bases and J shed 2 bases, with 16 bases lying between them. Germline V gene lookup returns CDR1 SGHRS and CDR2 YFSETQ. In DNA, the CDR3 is TGCGCCAGTCGCAGGGGAGAGTTAAACACCGGGGAGCTGTTTTTT. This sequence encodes CASRRGELNTGELFF.

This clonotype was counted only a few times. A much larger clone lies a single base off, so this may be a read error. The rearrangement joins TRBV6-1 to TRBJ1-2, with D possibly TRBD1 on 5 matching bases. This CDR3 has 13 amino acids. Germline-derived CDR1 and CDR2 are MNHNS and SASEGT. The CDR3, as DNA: TGTGCCAGCAAAGGGACGGCTAACTGTGGCTACACCTTC. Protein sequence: CASKGTANCGYTF.

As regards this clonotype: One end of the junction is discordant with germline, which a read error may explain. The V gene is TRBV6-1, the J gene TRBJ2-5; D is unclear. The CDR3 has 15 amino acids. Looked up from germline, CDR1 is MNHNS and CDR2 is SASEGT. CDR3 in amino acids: CANSERERQQETQYF. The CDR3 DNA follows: TGTGCCAACAGTGAACGAGAGAGGCAGCAAGAGACCCAGTACTTC.

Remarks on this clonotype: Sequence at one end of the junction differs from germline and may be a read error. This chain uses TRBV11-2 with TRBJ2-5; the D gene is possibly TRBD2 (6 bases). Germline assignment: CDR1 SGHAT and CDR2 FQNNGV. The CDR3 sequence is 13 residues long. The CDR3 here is CASIMGEAETQYF. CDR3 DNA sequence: TGCGCCAGCATCATGGGGGAGGCGGAGACCCAGTACTTC.

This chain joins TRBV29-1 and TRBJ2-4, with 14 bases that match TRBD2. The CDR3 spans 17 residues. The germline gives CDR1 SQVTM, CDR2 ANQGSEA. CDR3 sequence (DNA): TGCTGTGCCCTGACTAGCGGGAGGGCTGGAGCCAAAAACATTCAGTACTTC. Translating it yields CCALTSGRAGAKNIQYF.

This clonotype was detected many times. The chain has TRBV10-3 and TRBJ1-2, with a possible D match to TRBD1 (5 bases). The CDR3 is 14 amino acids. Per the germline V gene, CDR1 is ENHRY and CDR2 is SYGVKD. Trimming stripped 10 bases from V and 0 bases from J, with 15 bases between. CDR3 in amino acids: CATTWGGANYGYTF. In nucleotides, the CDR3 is TGTGCCACCACCTGGGGAGGGGCTAACTATGGCTACACCTTC.

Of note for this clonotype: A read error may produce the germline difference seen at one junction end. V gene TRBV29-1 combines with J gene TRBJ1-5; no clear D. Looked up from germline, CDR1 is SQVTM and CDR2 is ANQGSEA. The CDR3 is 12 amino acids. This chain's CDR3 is CSVRARDQPQHF. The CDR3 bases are TGCAGCGTTCGGGCAAGGGATCAGCCCCAGCACTTT.

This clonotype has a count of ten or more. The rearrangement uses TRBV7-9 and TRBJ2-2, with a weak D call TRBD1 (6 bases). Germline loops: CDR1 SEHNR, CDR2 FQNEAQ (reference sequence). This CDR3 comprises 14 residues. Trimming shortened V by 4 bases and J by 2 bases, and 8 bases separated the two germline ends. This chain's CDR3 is CASSYRVNTGELFF. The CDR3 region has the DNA TGTGCCAGCAGCTACAGGGTCAACACCGGGGAGCTGTTTTTT.

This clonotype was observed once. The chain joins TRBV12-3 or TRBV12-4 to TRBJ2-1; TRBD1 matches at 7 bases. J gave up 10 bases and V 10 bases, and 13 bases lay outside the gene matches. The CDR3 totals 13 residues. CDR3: CANGSPTGHEQFF. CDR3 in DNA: TGTGCCAACGGTTCACCGACAGGGCACGAGCAGTTCTTC.

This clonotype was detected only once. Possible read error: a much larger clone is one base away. CDR3: CASSYKGGVNQPQHF. The CDR3, as DNA: TGTGCCAGCAGTTATAAAGGGGGCGTCAATCAGCCCCAGCATTTT. The chain joins TRBV6-5 to TRBJ1-5; 7 positions agree with TRBD1. The CDR3 is 15 amino acids. Germline CDR1 is MNHEY and CDR2 is SVGAGI. V shed 3 bases and J 3 bases; nucleotides not matched to a gene: 5.

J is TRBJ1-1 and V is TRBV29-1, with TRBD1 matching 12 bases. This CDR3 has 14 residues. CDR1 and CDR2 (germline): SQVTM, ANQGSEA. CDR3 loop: CSMGTGGWGTEAFF. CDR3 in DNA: TGCAGTATGGGGACAGGGGGCTGGGGGACTGAAGCTTTCTTT.

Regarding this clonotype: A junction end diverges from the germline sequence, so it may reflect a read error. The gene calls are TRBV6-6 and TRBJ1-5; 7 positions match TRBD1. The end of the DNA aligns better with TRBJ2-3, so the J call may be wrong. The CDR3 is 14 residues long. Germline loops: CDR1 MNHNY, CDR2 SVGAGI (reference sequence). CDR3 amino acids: CTSSYTGVGQPQYF. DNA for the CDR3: TGTACCAGCAGTTACACAGGGGTCGGTCAGCCCCAGTATTTT.

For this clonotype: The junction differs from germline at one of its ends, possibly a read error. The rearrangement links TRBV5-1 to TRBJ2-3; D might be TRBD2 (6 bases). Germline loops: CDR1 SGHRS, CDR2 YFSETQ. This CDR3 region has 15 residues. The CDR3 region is CASSLTGEPTDTRYF. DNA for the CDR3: TGCGCCAGCAGCCTTACGGGGGAGCCCACAGATACGCGGTATTTT.

Here the CDR3 reads CASSNRPHTLQGFNEQFF. The CDR3 DNA reads TGTGCCAGCAGCAATCGACCCCACACTCTACAGGGGTTCAATGAGCAGTTCTTC. The genes are TRBV11-2 and TRBJ2-1, with 7 positions matching TRBD1. J gave up 6 bases and V 5 bases, and 19 bases lay outside the gene matches. The germline V gene encodes CDR1 SGHAT and CDR2 FQNNGV. The CDR3 sequence is 18 residues long.

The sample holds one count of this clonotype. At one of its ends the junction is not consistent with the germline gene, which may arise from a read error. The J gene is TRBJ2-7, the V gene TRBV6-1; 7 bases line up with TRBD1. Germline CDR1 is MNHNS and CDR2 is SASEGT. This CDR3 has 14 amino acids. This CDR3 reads CASSAGGRSYGQYF. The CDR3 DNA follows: TGTGCCAGCAGCGCAGGGGGTCGCTCCTACGGGCAGTACTTC.

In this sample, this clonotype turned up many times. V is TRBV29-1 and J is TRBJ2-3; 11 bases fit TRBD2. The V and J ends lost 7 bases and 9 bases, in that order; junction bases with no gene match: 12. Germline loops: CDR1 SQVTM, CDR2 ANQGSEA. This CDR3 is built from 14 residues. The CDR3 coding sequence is TGCAGCGCCGCCCCCGGGACTAGCGGCAGAACGCAGTATTTT. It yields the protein CSAAPGTSGRTQYF.